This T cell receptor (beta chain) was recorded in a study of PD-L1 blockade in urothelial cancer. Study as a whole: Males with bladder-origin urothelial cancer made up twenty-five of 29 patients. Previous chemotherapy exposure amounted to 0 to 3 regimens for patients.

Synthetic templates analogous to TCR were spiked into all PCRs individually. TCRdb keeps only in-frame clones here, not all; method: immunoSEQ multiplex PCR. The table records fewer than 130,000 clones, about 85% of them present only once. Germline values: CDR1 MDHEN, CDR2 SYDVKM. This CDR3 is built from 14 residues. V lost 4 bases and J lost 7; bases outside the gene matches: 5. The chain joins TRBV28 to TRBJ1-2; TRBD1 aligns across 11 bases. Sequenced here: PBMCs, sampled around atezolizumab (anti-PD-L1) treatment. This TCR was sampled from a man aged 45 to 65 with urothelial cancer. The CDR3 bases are TGTGCCAGCAGTTCGGGACAGGGGGTAGGTGGCTACACCTTC. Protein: CASSSGQGVGGYTF.